This T cell receptor (beta chain) stems from a study of T cell responses to AZD1222 COVID-19 vaccine. Study-level results: The donor group comprised mostly white British people and more females; the analysis possibly underestimated clonal diversity. Sampling that yielded the repertoires occurred only after the peak T cell response. Following two doses of AZD1222, Spike-specific TCR breadth and depth rose. Reports indicate that nearly half of spike-specific TCRs are directed at unmutated variant regions.

Germline V gene lookup returns CDR1 LNHDA and CDR2 SQIVND (reference sequence). CDR3 size: 14 residues. Trimming took off 5 bases at V and 0 bases at J, with 10 bases between the two ends. A note on this clone: Its antigen remains unidentified.

The method was immunoSEQ multiplex PCR; TCRdb's version includes in-frame clones alone and lacks a portion of them. The table has about 160,000 clones, around 92% seen once; the top ten hold approximately 0.98%. This clonotype was sampled from an adult who received the AZD1222 COVID-19 vaccine. V usage is TRBV19 and J usage is TRBJ1-1; D unclear. This specimen consisted of peripheral blood, obtained 28 days after the second AZD1222 dose. DNA of the CDR3: TGTGCCAGTAGTTCAAGACGGATGAACACTGAAGCTTTCTTT. Translated: CASSSRRMNTEAFF. The variable domain in full, with the rest retrieved from reference TRBV19 and TRBJ1-1, is DGGITQSPKYLFRKEGQNVTLSCEQNLNHDAMYWYRQDPGQGLRLIYYSQIVNDFQKGDIAEGYSVSREKKESFPLTVTSAQKNPTAFYLCASSSRRMNTEAFFGQGTRLTVV.